A selection of T cell receptor beta chains follows, all from one sample in a study of PD-L1 blockade in urothelial cancer. Here immunoSEQ multiplex PCR was the method, and the copy in TCRdb shows in-frame clones only, minus some. The sample consists of around 100,000 clones, under 85% of them appearing once. Sequenced here: PBMCs, sampled around atezolizumab (anti-PD-L1) treatment. All receptors derive from a man aged 45-65 years with urothelial cancer. Each CDR3 is given with its conserved first and last residue. The order of the fields is J gene, V gene, D gene, clone size, CDR3 protein, CDR3 DNA. A D gene is named only where the DNA matches it firmly. Rows give clone size only sometimes, using once, few, many, or a class for an expanded clone.

TRBJ2-7 TRBV7-9 NA once CASSPMDTVKQYF TGTGCCAGCAGCCCAATGGACACGGTAAAGCAGTACTTC
TRBJ2-7 TRBV27 TRBD1 NA CASSLSQGAQVYEQYF TGTGCCAGCAGTTTATCTCAGGGGGCGCAGGTCTACGAGCAGTACTTC
TRBJ1-6 TRBV27 NA NA CASSPTGGYSPLHF TGTGCCAGCAGTCCGACGGGTGGTTATTCACCCCTCCACTTT
TRBJ1-4 TRBV30 TRBD1 once CAWIGGQGVGEKLFF TGTGCCTGGATAGGCGGACAGGGTGTGGGTGAAAAACTGTTTTTT
TRBJ1-4 TRBV7-9 NA NA CASSRGNGPEKLFF TGTGCCAGCAGCCGGGGAAATGGCCCTGAAAAACTGTTTTTT
TRBJ2-1 TRBV5-1 NA NA CASSLARVTLPAYNEQFF TGCGCCAGCAGCTTGGCCAGGGTGACCCTCCCGGCCTACAATGAGCAGTTCTTC
TRBJ2-1 TRBV7-3 NA NA CASNSPGTQNEQFF TGTGCCAGCAACTCTCCCGGGACACAAAATGAGCAGTTCTTC
TRBJ2-2 TRBV7-9 NA NA CASSPRDSIGGELFF TGTGCCAGCAGCCCGAGGGACTCCATTGGCGGGGAGCTGTTTTTT
TRBJ2-7 TRBV5-6 TRBD2 NA CASSLGLAWPYEQYF TGTGCCAGCAGCCTGGGACTAGCGTGGCCCTACGAGCAGTACTTC
TRBJ1-6 TRBV6-5 TRBD1 NA CASSQRQGKNSPLHF TGTGCCAGCAGTCAGAGACAGGGTAAAAACTCACCCCTCCACTTT
TRBJ1-2 TRBV9 TRBD1 few CASSVEGQGNYGYTF TGTGCCAGCAGCGTGGAAGGACAGGGAAACTATGGCTACACCTTC
TRBJ2-1 TRBV9 NA NA CASSIGSLSYNEQFF TGTGCCAGCAGCATCGGGAGTCTATCCTACAATGAGCAGTTCTTC
TRBJ1-2 TRBV18 NA once CASSPERVYGYTF TGTGCCAGCTCCCCCGAGAGGGTCTATGGCTACACCTTC
TRBJ2-7 TRBV6-1 TRBD1 NA CASSRGQSYEQYF TGTGCCAGCAGCAGGGGACAGTCCTACGAGCAGTACTTC
TRBJ1-5 TRBV6-5 NA NA CASKGEPPHQHF TGTGCCAGCAAGGGGGAACCGCCTCACCAGCATTTT
TRBJ2-5 TRBV5-4 NA NA CASSFGGRQETQYF TGTGCCAGCAGCTTCGGAGGGCGGCAAGAGACCCAGTACTTC
TRBJ1-2 TRBV7-3 TRBD1 NA CASSLGGQGYGYTF TGTGCCAGCAGCTTAGGGGGACAGGGCTATGGCTACACCTTC
TRBJ2-7 TRBV7-9 TRBD2 NA CASSSGGLAGDYEQYF TGTGCCAGCAGCTCGGGGGGACTAGCGGGGGACTACGAGCAGTACTTC
TRBJ1-5 TRBV7-2 TRBD1 once CASSRDRGQPQHF TGTGCCAGCAGTCGGGACAGGGGTCAGCCCCAGCATTTT
TRBJ2-1 TRBV30 NA NA CAWSVGGRAYNEQFF TGTGCCTGGAGTGTAGGAGGACGGGCCTACAATGAGCAGTTCTTC
TRBJ2-5 TRBV28 NA once CASSWEYQETQYF TGTGCCAGCAGTTGGGAGTACCAAGAGACCCAGTACTTC
TRBJ2-1 TRBV2 NA few CATSGSRSYNEQFF TGTGCCACCTCGGGTAGCAGATCCTACAATGAGCAGTTCTTC
TRBJ2-1 TRBV9 TRBD2 NA CASSGRSTSGSSSYNEQFF TGTGCCAGCAGCGGTAGGTCCACTAGCGGGAGTAGCTCCTACAATGAGCAGTTCTTC
TRBJ1-2 TRBV7-2 TRBD1 once CASSRRQGGNYGYTF TGTGCCAGCAGTAGGAGACAGGGGGGGAACTATGGCTACACCTTC
TRBJ2-7 TRBV9 TRBD2 NA CASSVGLADYEQYF TGTGCCAGCAGCGTTGGACTAGCGGATTACGAGCAGTACTTC
TRBJ1-3 TRBV7-6 NA few CASSFDTSSGNTIYF TGTGCCAGCAGCTTCGACACGAGCTCTGGAAACACCATATATTTT
TRBJ2-1 TRBV6-1 TRBD2 NA CASSERLAGGGEQFF TGTGCCAGCAGTGAGCGACTAGCGGGAGGTGGTGAGCAGTTCTTC
TRBJ2-3 TRBV30 TRBD2 NA CAWRLAGGTDTQYF TGTGCCTGGAGGCTAGCGGGGGGCACAGATACGCAGTATTTT
TRBJ1-1 TRBV5-4 TRBD1 once CASSVRDREYTEAFF TGTGCCAGCAGCGTCCGGGACAGGGAGTACACTGAAGCTTTCTTT
TRBJ2-1 TRBV10-1 TRBD2 once CASSEGAGRPSTSEQFF TGCGCCAGCAGTGAGGGAGCGGGACGGCCTTCGACCAGTGAGCAGTTCTTC
TRBJ2-7 TRBV7-9 TRBD2 NA CASSLGLADFYEQYF TGTGCCAGCAGCTTAGGACTAGCGGACTTCTACGAGCAGTACTTC
TRBJ1-1 TRBV27 NA NA CASSLLAGWDTEAFF TGTGCCAGCAGTTTATTGGCAGGGTGGGACACTGAAGCTTTCTTT
TRBJ2-2 TRBV6-4 NA NA CASSVEAGTGELFF TGTGCCAGCAGCGTGGAGGCGGGCACCGGGGAGCTGTTTTTT
TRBJ1-1 TRBV4-1 NA once CASSRGAGGTGEAFF TGCGCCAGCAGTCGCGGGGCGGGGGGTACGGGTGAAGCTTTCTTT
TRBJ2-7 TRBV27 NA NA CATRTGRDTYEQYF TGTGCCACCCGCACCGGACGGGACACCTACGAGCAGTACTTC
TRBJ1-1 TRBV18 NA NA CASSPPGGGTEAFF TGTGCCAGCTCACCACCGGGGGGGGGCACTGAAGCTTTCTTT
TRBJ2-7 TRBV30 NA few CAWSVPGEAYEQYF TGTGCCTGGAGTGTACCAGGGGAAGCCTACGAGCAGTACTTC
TRBJ2-7 TRBV27 TRBD1 NA CASSFRKGQGKREQYF TGTGCCAGCAGTTTCAGGAAGGGACAGGGGAAAAGGGAGCAGTACTTC
TRBJ1-4 TRBV30 NA NA CAWSVGGTNEKLFF TGTGCCTGGAGTGTCGGGGGAACTAATGAAAAACTGTTTTTT
TRBJ1-1 TRBV25-1 NA few CASIAEGYLNTEAFF TGTGCCAGCATTGCGGAGGGATACCTGAACACTGAAGCTTTCTTT
TRBJ2-2 TRBV5-8 NA NA CASSPRQVLNTGELFF TGTGCCAGCAGCCCGAGACAGGTGCTTAACACCGGGGAGCTGTTTTTT
TRBJ2-3 TRBV18 TRBD2 NA CASSPLGLAGTDTQYF TGTGCCAGCTCACCTTTAGGGCTAGCGGGGACAGATACGCAGTATTTT
TRBJ2-1 TRBV28 NA NA CATLISDSNNEQFF TGTGCCACCTTAATATCGGACAGTAACAATGAGCAGTTCTTC
TRBJ2-6 TRBV28 NA once CASSLQGLGANVLTF TGTGCCAGCAGTTTACAGGGTCTGGGGGCCAACGTCCTGACTTTC
TRBJ2-6 TRBV9 NA NA CASSPHVSGANVLTF TGTGCCAGCAGCCCCCATGTTTCTGGGGCCAACGTCCTGACTTTC
TRBJ2-5 TRBV6-1 TRBD1 NA CASSMDRGRETQYF TGTGCCAGCAGCATGGACAGGGGGCGCGAGACCCAGTACTTC
TRBJ2-7 TRBV10-3 TRBD1 NA CAISESWGQGRREQYF TGTGCCATCAGTGAGTCGTGGGGACAGGGTCGCCGCGAGCAGTACTTC
TRBJ1-2 TRBV7-9 NA NA CASRKSEAAGYTF TGTGCCAGCAGAAAGAGCGAAGCGGCGGGCTACACCTTC
TRBJ1-4 TRBV27 TRBD1 NA CASRDRAFGKLFF TGTGCCAGCAGGGACAGGGCTTTTGGAAAACTGTTTTTT
TRBJ2-3 TRBV5-6 TRBD2 NA CASSLLAGVKATQYF TGTGCCAGCAGCTTGCTAGCGGGTGTCAAGGCTACGCAGTATTTT
TRBJ1-3 TRBV6-6 NA NA CASSGQEGLGGNTIYF TGTGCCAGCAGCGGTCAGGAGGGGCTAGGGGGAAACACCATATATTTT
TRBJ2-2 TRBV7-2 NA once CASSSGKSNTGELFF TGTGCCAGCAGCTCAGGCAAGTCGAACACCGGGGAGCTGTTTTTT
TRBJ2-7 TRBV5-1 TRBD1 NA CASKLGTGGNEQYF TGCGCCAGCAAGCTCGGGACAGGGGGCAACGAGCAGTACTTC